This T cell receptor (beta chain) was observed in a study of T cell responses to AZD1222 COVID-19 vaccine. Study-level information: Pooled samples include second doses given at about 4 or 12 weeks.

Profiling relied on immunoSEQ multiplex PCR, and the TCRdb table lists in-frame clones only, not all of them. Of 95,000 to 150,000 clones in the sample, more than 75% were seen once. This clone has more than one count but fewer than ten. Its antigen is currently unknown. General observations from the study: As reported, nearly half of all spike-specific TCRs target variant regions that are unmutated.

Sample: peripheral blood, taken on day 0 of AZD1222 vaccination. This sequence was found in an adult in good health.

CDR3 nucleotide sequence: TGCGCCAGCGGGCCGACAGGGGACACTGAAGCTTTCTTT. Its translation is CASGPTGDTEAFF. The rearrangement links TRBV4-1 to TRBJ1-1; 8 bases line up with TRBD1. The CDR3 extends over 13 amino acids. The V segment lost 8 bases and the J segment 3 bases; nucleotides outside the gene matches: 5. Germline V gene sequence: CDR1 MGHRA, CDR2 YSYEKL.